The 11 T cell receptor beta chains listed next were all sequenced from one sample in a study of blood T cell repertoires in COVID-19. Using immunoSEQ multiplex PCR, the repertoire was profiled, and TCRdb retains in-frame clones only, with some absent. This sample has about 150,000 clones, with roughly 89% found just once. The sample was peripheral blood. The receptors were gathered from a man between 50 and 59 years old with acute or convalescent COVID-19.

This clone has just one count. The rearrangement uses TRBV24-1 and TRBJ2-7; tentatively, D is TRBD1 (6 bases). V lost 5 bases to trimming and J lost 5 bases, with 12 bases between them. This CDR3 is 13 amino acids long. CDR1 is KGHDR and CDR2 is SFDVKD in the germline V gene. In DNA form, the CDR3 reads TGTGCCACCAGTGCCCTCAGGGGCCACGAGCAGTACTTC. Protein sequence: CATSALRGHEQYF.

The chain joins TRBV9 to TRBJ2-3, with D possibly TRBD1 on 7 matching bases. Trimming took off 3 bases at V and 5 bases at J, with 13 bases between the two ends. The germline CDR1 and CDR2 sequences are SGDLS and YYNGEE. This CDR3 comprises 14 residues. CDR3 bases: TGTGCCAGCAGCGCAGGGGGGTGGGGAGATACGCAGTATTTT. Translation gives CASSAGGWGDTQYF.

This chain joins TRBV19 and TRBJ2-3; maybe TRBD2 (6 bases). The V gene lost 8 bases and the J gene lost 0 bases, with 12 bases spanning the gap. Germline-derived CDR1 and CDR2 are LNHDA and SQIVND (reference sequence). The CDR3 has 14 residues. Written as DNA, the CDR3 is TGTGCCAGTGGGCGGGACCCCAGCACAGATACGCAGTATTTT. As protein: CASGRDPSTDTQYF.

The V and J genes are TRBV5-1 and TRBJ1-3, with D possibly matching TRBD1 (5 bases). The germline V gene encodes CDR1 SGHRS and CDR2 YFSETQ. This CDR3 is built from 14 residues. Trimming stripped 4 bases from V and 4 bases from J, with 12 bases between. The CDR3 DNA reads as TGCGCCAGCAGCCTGGACACTAGCGGAAACACCATATATTTT. Amino acid sequence: CASSLDTSGNTIYF.

The chain recombines TRBV5-6 with TRBJ1-6; D perhaps matches TRBD1 (5 bases). The V end was cut by 6 bases, the J end by 9 bases, with 13 bases between. CDR1 is SGHDT, CDR2 YYEEEE, per germline. The CDR3 extends over 13 amino acids. CDR3 sequence (DNA): TGTGCCAGCACCCGTGGGGGAGGTTCACCCCTCCACTTT. It specifies CASTRGGGSPLHF.

The V call is TRBV4-1, the J call TRBJ2-1; the D is unclear. Per the germline V gene, CDR1 is MGHRA and CDR2 is YSYEKL. V dropped 4 bases and J dropped 0 bases, with 13 bases sitting between them. The CDR3 spans 16 residues. The CDR3 nucleotides are TGCGCCAGCAGCCCGTCCCCACAGAGCTCCTACAATGAGCAGTTCTTC. Amino acid sequence: CASSPSPQSSYNEQFF.

DNA for the CDR3: TGTGCCAGTAGTAAACAGGGAGGGGAGCAGTACTTC. Translated: CASSKQGGEQYF. The V and J genes are TRBV19 and TRBJ2-7, with D possibly being TRBD2 (7 bases). In germline, CDR1 is LNHDA, CDR2 SQIVND (reference sequence). V was pared by 4 bases and J by 7 bases, with 11 bases between. The CDR3 length is 12 residues. The full variable domain, with the rest looked up from reference TRBV19 and TRBJ2-7, is DGGITQSPKYLFRKEGQNVTLSCEQNLNHDAMYWYRQDPGQGLRLIYYSQIVNDFQKGDIAEGYSVSREKKESFPLTVTSAQKNPTAFYLCASSKQGGEQYFGPGTRLTVT.

The V and J genes are TRBV6-4 and TRBJ1-2; D may be TRBD1 (6 bases). Per the germline V gene, CDR1 is MRHNA and CDR2 is SNTAGT. The CDR3 totals 11 residues. The V and J ends lost 8 bases and 8 bases respectively, with 12 bases between them. CDR3 DNA: TGTGCCAGCCGTGGGGGGCACGGCTACACCTTC. Translation gives CASRGGHGYTF.

The chain carries TRBV7-9 and TRBJ1-2; D gene ambiguous. Per the germline V gene, CDR1 is SEHNR and CDR2 is FQNEAQ (reference sequence). The CDR3 consists of 14 residues. Trimming shortened V by 5 bases and J by 3 bases, and 13 bases separated the two germline ends. CDR3 in amino acids: CASSAQASYYGYTF. In DNA form, the CDR3 reads TGTGCCAGCAGCGCGCAGGCTTCTTACTATGGCTACACCTTC.

The chain couples TRBV18 to TRBJ1-3; tentatively, D is TRBD1 (6 bases). The CDR3 is made up of 16 amino acids. The V gene lost 5 bases and the J gene lost 0 bases, with 14 bases spanning the gap. Germline CDR1 and CDR2: KGHSH and LQKENI. The DNA of the CDR3 is TGTGCCAGCTCAGCTACAGGGCTGATCTCTGGAAACACCATATATTTT. Its protein product is CASSATGLISGNTIYF.

In DNA, the CDR3 is TGTGCCAGTAGAGGACAGGGGCTTAGCAATCAGCCCCAGCATTTT. Amino acids: CASRGQGLSNQPQHF. The chain couples TRBV19 to TRBJ1-5; 9 bases map to TRBD1. V shed 6 bases and J 0 bases; nucleotides not matched to a gene: 3. CDR1 and CDR2 from the germline V gene are LNHDA and SQIVND (reference sequence). The CDR3 sequence is 15 residues long.